The rows below give T cell receptor beta chains drawn from one sample of a study of T cells in Graves' hyperthyroidism and ophthalmopathy. TCRdb re-called the multiplex PCR reads through MiXCR, storing one row per CDR3 protein. Of hundreds of thousands of distinct CDR3 sequences listed, roughly 15% are singletons. Sequenced input: blood. All receptors derive from a woman in her forties or fifties with Graves' ophthalmopathy. The CDR3 runs from the conserved cysteine through the conserved F or W. The order of the fields is J gene, D gene, V gene, clone size, CDR3 protein, CDR3 DNA. D genes are given only for firm matches. Clone size is shown for a subset of rows, as once, few, many or a class of expanded clone.

j_gene: TRBJ1-2
d_gene: .
v_gene: TRBV27
abundance: many
CDR3aa: CASRARRGKDYGYTF
CDR3nt: TGTGCCAGCAGAGCGCGAAGGGGTAAGGACTATGGCTACACCTTC

j_gene: TRBJ2-7
d_gene: TRBD1
v_gene: TRBV12-3/TRBV12-4
abundance: .
CDR3aa: CASSLWQGAGEQYF
CDR3nt: TGTGCCAGCAGTTTATGGCAGGGGGCGGGTGAGCAGTACTTC

j_gene: TRBJ2-2
d_gene: TRBD2
v_gene: TRBV30
abundance: many
CDR3aa: CAWSVLLAGDSRELFF
CDR3nt: TGTGCCTGGAGTGTACTACTAGCGGGAGATTCCAGGGAGCTGTTTTTT

j_gene: TRBJ1-1
d_gene: .
v_gene: TRBV12-3/TRBV12-4
abundance: .
CDR3aa: CASERGGGKAEAFF
CDR3nt: TGTGCCAGCGAGAGGGGAGGGGGTAAGGCTGAAGCTTTCTTT

j_gene: TRBJ1-3
d_gene: .
v_gene: TRBV11-2
abundance: .
CDR3aa: CASSLYRYLYF
CDR3nt: TGTGCCAGCAGCTTGTACCGGTATTTATATTTT

j_gene: TRBJ2-7
d_gene: .
v_gene: TRBV2
abundance: many
CDR3aa: CASSGGETYEQYF
CDR3nt: TGTGCCAGCAGTGGGGGTGAAACCTACGAGCAGTACTTC

j_gene: TRBJ1-1
d_gene: .
v_gene: TRBV28
abundance: many
CDR3aa: CASSVATTRYEAFF
CDR3nt: TGTGCCAGCAGCGTCGCGACCACCCGCTATGAAGCTTTCTTT

j_gene: TRBJ2-5
d_gene: TRBD2
v_gene: TRBV6-6
abundance: .
CDR3aa: CASSYEFLADQETQYF
CDR3nt: TGTGCCAGCAGTTACGAGTTTCTAGCGGACCAAGAGACCCAGTACTTC

j_gene: TRBJ1-2
d_gene: .
v_gene: TRBV6-1
abundance: .
CDR3aa: CASSLRNSRGYTF
CDR3nt: TGTGCCAGCAGTTTGAGGAACAGTCGTGGCTACACCTTC

j_gene: TRBJ2-2
d_gene: TRBD2
v_gene: TRBV15
abundance: many
CDR3aa: CATSRPLAGGVGELFF
CDR3nt: TGTGCCACCAGCAGACCACTAGCGGGAGGTGTCGGGGAGCTGTTTTTT

j_gene: TRBJ2-1
d_gene: .
v_gene: TRBV28
abundance: many
CDR3aa: CASQSPQRSSYNEQFF
CDR3nt: TGTGCCAGCCAAAGCCCCCAGCGGAGCTCCTACAATGAGCAGTTCTTC

j_gene: TRBJ2-1
d_gene: TRBD2
v_gene: TRBV6-2/TRBV6-3
abundance: many
CDR3aa: CASSPPGLAGGSNEQFF
CDR3nt: TGTGCCAGCAGTCCGCCAGGACTAGCGGGAGGAAGCAATGAGCAGTTCTTC

j_gene: TRBJ2-5
d_gene: TRBD2
v_gene: TRBV20-1
abundance: .
CDR3aa: CSARSPSGRGRETQYF
CDR3nt: TGCAGTGCTAGGTCGCCTAGCGGGAGAGGGCGGGAGACCCAGTACTTC

j_gene: TRBJ1-1
d_gene: TRBD1
v_gene: TRBV7-9
abundance: few
CDR3aa: CASSLGGTGGRAEAFF
CDR3nt: TGTGCCAGCAGCTTAGGTGGGACAGGGGGACGCGCTGAAGCTTTCTTT